This entry lists 10 T cell receptor beta chains sequenced from one sample in a study of CD8+ T cells in alopecia areata. The sorting of pooled cutaneous lymph node cells relied on CD4, CD8alpha, NKG2D, NKG2ACE and other markers. Extraction of RNA preceded its reverse transcription into cDNA, which served as the sequencing template. This table comes from immunoSEQ multiplex PCR, and its TCRdb copy is limited to in-frame clones, with some not included. Singletons are absent from the sample, which has over 250,000 clones. Sequencing input: CD4+ T cells sorted from a lymph node. These receptors were collected from a C3H/HeJ mouse with alopecia areata. This strain's MHC haplotype is H2-k.

On this clone itself: Gene names are mouse gene names. The read finishes 4 residues shy of the CDR3 end, and the germline J gene is used to complete it. The rearrangement uses TRBV31 and TRBJ2-3; 11 nucleotides agree with TRBD1. The CDR3 is 15 amino acids. Germline CDR1 GKSSPN, CDR2 SITVG. CDR3 sequence: CAWSRRTGGLETLYF. The part of the CDR3 DNA that was read is TGTGCCTGGAGCCGCCGGACAGGGGGCTTAGAA.

About this clone itself: Mouse names are used for the genes. CDR3 DNA, as far as it was read: TGTGCCAGCAGGGTCGGGCAGGGAAACTATGCT. Translated: CASRVGQGNYA. The complete CDR3 sequence is CASRVGQGNYAEQFF. The V gene is TRBV13-1, the J gene TRBJ2-1; D is perhaps TRBD1 (5 bases). The read terminates 4 residues ahead of where the CDR3 ends, so the germline J gene completes it. V was trimmed by 5 bases and J by 1 base, leaving 13 bases between them. This CDR3 is built from 15 residues. CDR1 and CDR2 (germline): NSHNY, SYGAGN.

This clone was seen only a few times. Genes and germline are mouse. The CDR3 end lies 4 residues beyond the end of the read and is filled in from the germline J gene. The V gene is TRBV1, the J gene TRBJ2-4; 9 bases agree with TRBD1. Per the germline V gene, CDR1 is NSQYPW and CDR2 is LRSPGD (reference sequence). The CDR3 consists of 14 residues. CDR3 in amino acids: CTCSAGQGKNTLYF. The sequenced CDR3 bases are TGCACCTGCAGTGCCGGACAGGGGAAAAAC.

With regard to this clone: The gene names here belong to mouse. The CDR3 goes on 4 residues after the read ends, and that part is filled in from the germline J gene. This sample includes further DNA sequences coding for the same CDR3. The J gene is TRBJ2-1, the V gene TRBV13-1; 11 bases fit TRBD1. Germline CDR1 reads NSHNY; CDR2 reads SYGAGN. The CDR3 extends over 15 amino acids. Losses at the gene ends were 2 bases for V and 4 bases for J; bases not matched to a gene: 2. CDR3 residues: CASSEGQGGYAEQFF. CDR3 DNA (partial): TGTGCCAGCAGTGAGGGACAGGGGGGGTATGCT.

Only a few counts were recorded for this clone. Mouse names are used for the genes. The read ends 4 residues shy of where the CDR3 ends; the end is completed using the germline J gene. This chain connects TRBV13-1 to TRBJ2-3, with 9 bases lining up with TRBD1. This CDR3 is built from 16 residues. CDR1 and CDR2 (germline): NSHNY, SYGAGN. Trimming cost V 3 bases and J 1 base; bases outside gene matches: 6. The CDR3 is CASSGGQGWGAETLYF. The DNA read from the CDR3 is TGTGCCAGCAGTGGGGGACAGGGATGGGGTGCAGAA.

Details on this clone: These gene names are mouse names. The read ends 4 residues before the CDR3 terminus; that terminus is restored from the germline J gene. The V gene is TRBV5, the J gene TRBJ2-1; TRBD2 might be the D (5 bases). Germline lookup yields CDR1 LGHNA and CDR2 YNLKQL (reference sequence). This CDR3 contains 14 residues. With 3 bases removed from V and 2 bases from J, the gap between germline ends came to 8 bases. The sequenced CDR3 bases are TGTGCCAGCAGCCACGGCTGGGACTATGCT. This encodes CASSHGWDYA. The entire CDR3 sequence reads CASSHGWDYAEQFF.

In regard to this clone: The listed genes are named as in mouse. From the germline J gene comes the end of the CDR3, since the read stops 4 residues before it. This CDR3 is also generated by other DNA sequences in the sample. This rearrangement joins TRBV1 to TRBJ2-7; tentative D call: TRBD1 (5 bases). This CDR3 is 13 amino acids long. CDR1 NSQYPW and CDR2 LRSPGD come from the germline V gene (reference sequence). The chain's CDR3 is CTCSAQDKYEQYF. CDR3 DNA (partial): TGCACCTGCAGTGCACAGGACAAATAT.

For this clone: Gene labels here are mouse ones. The CDR3 is cut off 4 residues early in the read; its end comes from the germline J gene. This chain links TRBV5 with TRBJ2-7, with 9 bases that match TRBD2. The CDR3 runs 15 residues. Germline CDR1 and CDR2: LGHNA and YNLKQL (reference sequence). With V trimmed by 2 bases and J by 0 bases, 2 bases remained unmatched. CDR3 residues: CASSQLGGSSYEQYF. CDR3 DNA (partial): TGTGCCAGCAGCCAACTGGGGGGGAGCTCCTAT.

Regarding this clone: Gene names are the mouse ones. The read ends 4 residues early relative to the CDR3; the germline J gene fills the gap. Other DNA sequences from this sample encode an identical CDR3 as well. The genes are TRBV17 and TRBJ2-2; 8 nucleotides align to TRBD2. CDR3 size: 15 residues. V shed 3 bases, J shed 2 bases, and the junction held 2 bases outside the gene matches. Germline CDR1 MNHDT, CDR2 YYDKIL. Partial CDR3 DNA: TGTGCTAGCAGTAGTTGGGGGGGGAACACCGGG. Its protein is CASSSWGGNTG. The CDR3 in its entirety is CASSSWGGNTGQLYF.

This clone was counted between two and nine times. The germline and genes are mouse ones. Sequencing ends 4 residues short of the CDR3 end; the germline J gene provides the rest. The same CDR3 can be traced to other DNA sequences in this sample. This chain uses TRBV13-1 with TRBJ2-7; 7 nucleotides line up with TRBD1. The CDR3 length is 14 residues. The germline V gene has CDR1 NSHNY and CDR2 SYGAGN. V dropped 0 bases and J dropped 2; count of bases not matched to a gene: 2. CDR3 residues: CASSDAGQPYEQYF. The sequenced part of the CDR3 DNA is TGTGCCAGCAGTGATGCGGGACAGCCCTAT.